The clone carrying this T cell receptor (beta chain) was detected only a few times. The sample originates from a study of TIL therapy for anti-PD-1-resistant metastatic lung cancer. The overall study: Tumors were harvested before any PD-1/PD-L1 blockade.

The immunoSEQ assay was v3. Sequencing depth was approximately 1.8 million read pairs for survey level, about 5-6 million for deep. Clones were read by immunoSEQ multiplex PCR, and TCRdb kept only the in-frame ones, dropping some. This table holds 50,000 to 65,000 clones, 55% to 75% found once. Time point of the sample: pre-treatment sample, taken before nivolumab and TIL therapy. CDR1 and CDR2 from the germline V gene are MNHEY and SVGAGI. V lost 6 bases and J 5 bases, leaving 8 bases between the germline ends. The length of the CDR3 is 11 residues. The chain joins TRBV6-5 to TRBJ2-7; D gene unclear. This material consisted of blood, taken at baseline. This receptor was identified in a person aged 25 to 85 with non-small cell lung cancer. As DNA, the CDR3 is TGTGCCAGCAGCTCCGAGAACGAGCAGTACTTC. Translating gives CASSSENEQYF.